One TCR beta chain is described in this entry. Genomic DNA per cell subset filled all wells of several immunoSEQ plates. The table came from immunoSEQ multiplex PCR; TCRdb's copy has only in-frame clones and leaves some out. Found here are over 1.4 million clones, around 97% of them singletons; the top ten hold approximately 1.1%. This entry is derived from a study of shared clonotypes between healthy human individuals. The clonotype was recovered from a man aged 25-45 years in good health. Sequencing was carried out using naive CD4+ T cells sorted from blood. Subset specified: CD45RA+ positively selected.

This chain's CDR3 is CASSLAQGPYEQYF. The CDR3, as DNA: TGTGCCAGCAGCTTAGCACAGGGTCCCTACGAGCAGTACTTC. V gene TRBV11-3 combines with J gene TRBJ2-7, with D perhaps matching TRBD1 (6 bases). Per the germline V gene, CDR1 is SGHNT and CDR2 is YENEEA. V was shortened by 1 base and J by 2 bases, with 9 bases between the two germline ends. The length of the CDR3 is 14 residues.